Below, one T cell receptor beta chain is given with its context. This sample is part of a study of blood T cell repertoires in COVID-19. Study information: Donors in the United States, Italy and Spain gave samples during acute or convalescent COVID-19. PBMCs, B-cell-depleted T cells, or T cells provided the cDNA or gDNA that made up the material.

Per the original data handling: Amplifying reference gene primers gave estimates of nucleated cell counts. Measured with immunoSEQ multiplex PCR; TCRdb has only the in-frame clones, and not every one. Clonal size and the V and J genes are those of that table, whereas D and trimming came from the DNA. The sample has approximately 150,000 clones; 84% are singletons. The specimen was peripheral blood. The sequence derives from a woman aged 80 or over with acute or convalescent COVID-19.

The CDR3 DNA sequence: TGTGCCAGCAGCTTGAGGGACAAGGGGCACATCAGCTCCTACGAGCAGTACTTC. Its translation is CASSLRDKGHISSYEQYF. This chain joins TRBV5-5 and TRBJ2-7, with D possibly matching TRBD1 (6 bases). Germline loops: CDR1 SGHKS, CDR2 YYEKEE (reference sequence). Trimming took 1 base from V and 0 from J, leaving 20 bases between them. This CDR3 is built from 18 residues. Full variable domain (remainder filled in from reference TRBV5-5 and TRBJ2-7): DAGVTQSPTHLIKTRGQQVTLRCSPISGHKSVSWYQQVLGQGPQFIFQYYEKEERGRGNFPDRFSARQFPNYSSELNVNALLLGDSALYLCASSLRDKGHISSYEQYFGPGTRLTVT.